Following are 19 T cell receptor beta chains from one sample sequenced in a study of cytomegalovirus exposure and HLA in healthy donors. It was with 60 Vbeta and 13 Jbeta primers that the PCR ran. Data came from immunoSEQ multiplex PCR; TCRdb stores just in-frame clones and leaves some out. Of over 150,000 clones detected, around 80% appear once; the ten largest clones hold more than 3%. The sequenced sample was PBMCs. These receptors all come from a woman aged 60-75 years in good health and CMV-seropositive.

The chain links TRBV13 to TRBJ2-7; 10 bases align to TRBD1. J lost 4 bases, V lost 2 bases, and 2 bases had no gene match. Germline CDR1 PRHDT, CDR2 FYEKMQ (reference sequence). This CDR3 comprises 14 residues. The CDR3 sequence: CASSLRDRGYEQYF. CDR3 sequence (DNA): TGTGCCAGCAGCTTACGGGACAGGGGTTACGAGCAGTACTTC.

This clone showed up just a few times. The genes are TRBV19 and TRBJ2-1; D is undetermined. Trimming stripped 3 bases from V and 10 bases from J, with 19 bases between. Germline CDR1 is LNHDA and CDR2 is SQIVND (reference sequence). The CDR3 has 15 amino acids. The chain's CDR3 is CASSIPRPSSQEQFF. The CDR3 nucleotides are TGTGCCAGTAGTATTCCGCGGCCTAGTTCTCAGGAGCAGTTCTTC.

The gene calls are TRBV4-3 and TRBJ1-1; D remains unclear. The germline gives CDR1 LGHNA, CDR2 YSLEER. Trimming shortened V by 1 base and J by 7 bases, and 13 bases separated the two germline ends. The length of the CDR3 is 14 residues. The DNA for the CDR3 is TGCGCCAGCAGCCAAGCCCAGGAATACCTTGAAGCTTTCTTT. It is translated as CASSQAQEYLEAFF.

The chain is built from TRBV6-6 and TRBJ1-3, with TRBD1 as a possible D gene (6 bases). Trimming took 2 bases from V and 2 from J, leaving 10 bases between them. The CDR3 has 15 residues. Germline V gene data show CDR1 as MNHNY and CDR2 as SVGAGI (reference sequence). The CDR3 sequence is CASSYLQGTGNTIYF. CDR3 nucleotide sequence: TGTGCCAGCAGTTACCTACAGGGAACTGGAAACACCATATATTTT.

CDR3 bases: TGTGCCAGCAGTGAAATTTGGGACAGGGGGCGCGACTATGGCTACACCTTC. Amino acids: CASSEIWDRGRDYGYTF. V usage is TRBV6-1 and J usage is TRBJ1-2; 12 bases align to TRBD1. The CDR3 consists of 17 residues. Germline CDR1 is MNHNS and CDR2 is SASEGT. After removal of 2 bases from V and 3 bases from J, the junction contained 7 bases not matched to a gene.

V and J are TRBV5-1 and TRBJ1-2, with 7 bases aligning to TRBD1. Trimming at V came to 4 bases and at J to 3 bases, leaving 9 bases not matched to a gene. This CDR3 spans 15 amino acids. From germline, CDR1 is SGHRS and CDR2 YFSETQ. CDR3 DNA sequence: TGCGCCAGCAGCCTGACAGGGTCGAAAGACTATGGCTACACCTTC. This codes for CASSLTGSKDYGYTF.

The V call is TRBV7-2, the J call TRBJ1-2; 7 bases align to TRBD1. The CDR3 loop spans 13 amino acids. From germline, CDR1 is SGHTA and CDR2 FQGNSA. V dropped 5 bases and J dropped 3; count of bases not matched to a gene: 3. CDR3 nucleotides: TGTGCCAGCAGCCAACAGGGGTACTATGGCTACACCTTC. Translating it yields CASSQQGYYGYTF.

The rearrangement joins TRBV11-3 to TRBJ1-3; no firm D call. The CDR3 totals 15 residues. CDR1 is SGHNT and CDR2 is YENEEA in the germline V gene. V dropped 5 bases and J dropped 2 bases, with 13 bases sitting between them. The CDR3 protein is CASSAGEIAGNTIYF. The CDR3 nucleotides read TGTGCCAGCAGCGCCGGAGAGATAGCTGGAAACACCATATATTTT.

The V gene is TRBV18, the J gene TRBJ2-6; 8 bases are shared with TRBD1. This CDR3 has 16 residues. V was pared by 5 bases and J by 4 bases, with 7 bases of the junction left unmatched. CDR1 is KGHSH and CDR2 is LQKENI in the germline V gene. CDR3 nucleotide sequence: TGTGCCAGCTCAGAGAACAGGGGGACGGGGGCCAACGTCCTGACTTTC. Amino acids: CASSENRGTGANVLTF.

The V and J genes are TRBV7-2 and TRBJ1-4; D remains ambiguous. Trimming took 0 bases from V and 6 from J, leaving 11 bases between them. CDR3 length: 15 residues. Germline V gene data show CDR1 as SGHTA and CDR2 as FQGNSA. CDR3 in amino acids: CASSLAVTAHEKLFF. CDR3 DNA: TGTGCCAGCAGCTTAGCGGTTACAGCCCATGAAAAACTGTTTTTT.

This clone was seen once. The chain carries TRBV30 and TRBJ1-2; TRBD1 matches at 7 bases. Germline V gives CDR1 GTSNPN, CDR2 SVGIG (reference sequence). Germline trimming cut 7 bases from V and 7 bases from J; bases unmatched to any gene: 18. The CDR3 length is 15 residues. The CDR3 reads CAFTLIQGTPGGYTF. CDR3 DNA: TGTGCCTTCACCCTTATACAGGGGACCCCTGGTGGCTACACCTTC.

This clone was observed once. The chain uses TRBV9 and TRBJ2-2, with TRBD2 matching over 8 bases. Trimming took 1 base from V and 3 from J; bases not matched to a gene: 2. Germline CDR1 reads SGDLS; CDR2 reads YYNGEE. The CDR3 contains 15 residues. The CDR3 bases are TGTGCCAGCAGCGTAACGGGGGGGTACACCGGGGAGCTGTTTTTT. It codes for CASSVTGGYTGELFF. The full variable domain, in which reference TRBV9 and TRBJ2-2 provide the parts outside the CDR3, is DSGVTQTPKHLITATGQRVTLRCSPRSGDLSVYWYQQSLDQGLQFLIQYYNGEERAKGNILERFSAQQFPDLHSELNLSSLELGDSALYFCASSVTGGYTGELFFGEGSRLTVL.

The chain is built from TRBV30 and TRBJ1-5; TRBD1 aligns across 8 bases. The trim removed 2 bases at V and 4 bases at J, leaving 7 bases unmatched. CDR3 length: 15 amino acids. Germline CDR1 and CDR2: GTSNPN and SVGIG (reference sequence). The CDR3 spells CAWSRDRGINQPQHF. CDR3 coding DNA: TGTGCCTGGAGTCGAGACAGGGGTATTAATCAGCCCCAGCATTTT.

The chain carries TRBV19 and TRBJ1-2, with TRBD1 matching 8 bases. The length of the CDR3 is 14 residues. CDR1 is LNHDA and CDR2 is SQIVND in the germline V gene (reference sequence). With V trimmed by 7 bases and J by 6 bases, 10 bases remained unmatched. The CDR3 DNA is TGTGCCAGTAATGAGAGGACAGGGTTAAATGGCTACACCTTC. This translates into CASNERTGLNGYTF.

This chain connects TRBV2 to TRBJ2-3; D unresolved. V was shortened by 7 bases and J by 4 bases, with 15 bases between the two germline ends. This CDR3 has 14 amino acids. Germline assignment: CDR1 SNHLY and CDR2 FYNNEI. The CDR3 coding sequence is TGTGCCAGCATCAGAGACAATATCCCAGATACGCAGTATTTT. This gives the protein CASIRDNIPDTQYF. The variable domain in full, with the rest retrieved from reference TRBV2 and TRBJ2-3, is EPEVTQTPSHQVTQMGQEVILRCVPISNHLYFYWYRQILGQKVEFLVSFYNNEISEKSEIFDDQFSVERPDGSNFTLKIRSTKLEDSAMYFCASIRDNIPDTQYFGPGTRLTVL.

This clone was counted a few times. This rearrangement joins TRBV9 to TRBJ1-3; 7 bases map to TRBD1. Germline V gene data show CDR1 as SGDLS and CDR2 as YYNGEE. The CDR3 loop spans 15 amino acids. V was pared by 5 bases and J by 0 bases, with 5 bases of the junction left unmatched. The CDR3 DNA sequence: TGTGCCAGCAGAGCAGGGGGTATCTCTGGAAACACCATATATTTT. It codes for CASRAGGISGNTIYF.

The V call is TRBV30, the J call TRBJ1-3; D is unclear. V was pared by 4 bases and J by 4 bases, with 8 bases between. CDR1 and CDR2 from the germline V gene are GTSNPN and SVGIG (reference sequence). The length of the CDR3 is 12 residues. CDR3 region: CAWMLEGNTIYF. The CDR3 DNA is TGTGCCTGGATGTTGGAGGGAAACACCATATATTTT.

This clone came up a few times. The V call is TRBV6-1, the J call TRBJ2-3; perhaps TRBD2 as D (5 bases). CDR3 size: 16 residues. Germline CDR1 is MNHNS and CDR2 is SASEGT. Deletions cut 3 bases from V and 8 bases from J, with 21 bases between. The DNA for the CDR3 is TGTGCCAGCAGTGATCTTGCTAGCTCTATTTGGGGTACGCAGTATTTT. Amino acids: CASSDLASSIWGTQYF.

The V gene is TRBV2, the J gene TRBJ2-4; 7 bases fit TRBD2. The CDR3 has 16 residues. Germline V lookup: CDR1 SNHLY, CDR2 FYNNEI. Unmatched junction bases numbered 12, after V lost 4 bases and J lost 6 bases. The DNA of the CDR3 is TGTGCCAGCAGTGGCAGCGGGTGGCGGGGGACAAACATTCAGTACTTC. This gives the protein CASSGSGWRGTNIQYF.